Following are 13 T cell receptor beta chains from one sample sequenced in a study of CD8+ T cells in alopecia areata. Sequencing relied on a cDNA template that was reverse transcribed from extracted RNA. Generated by immunoSEQ multiplex PCR, the TCRdb table keeps only in-frame clones and is missing some. This sample has more than 95,000 clones, with about two fifths found just once. Sample: CD4+ T cells sorted from blood. The receptors were sampled from a human donor with alopecia areata.

The chain uses TRBV29-1 and TRBJ1-1; D ambiguous. The CDR3 is 13 amino acids. V shed 6 bases and J shed 0 bases, with 11 bases lying between them. Germline V gene data show CDR1 as SQVTM and CDR2 as ANQGSEA. CDR3 residues: CSVATNMNTEAFF. CDR3 bases: TGCAGCGTCGCGACAAATATGAACACTGAAGCTTTCTTT.

This clone was seen only a few times. This chain joins TRBV19 and TRBJ2-7; possible D gene TRBD1, 6 bases. There are 14 residues in the CDR3. V was shortened by 6 bases and J by 6 bases, with 18 bases between the two germline ends. Per germline, CDR1 LNHDA and CDR2 SQIVND (reference sequence). The CDR3 loop reads CASRLAGEVGEQYF. CDR3 DNA sequence: TGTGCCAGTAGGCTAGCAGGGGAAGTGGGCGAGCAGTACTTC.

V gene TRBV7-2 combines with J gene TRBJ2-7; tentative D call: TRBD2 (6 bases). CDR1 and CDR2 from the germline V gene are SGHTA and FQGNSA. The V gene lost 1 base and the J gene lost 4 bases, with 8 bases spanning the gap. There are 13 residues in the CDR3. The CDR3 sequence is CASSLGGEYEQYF. The CDR3 region has the DNA TGTGCCAGCAGCTTAGGGGGGGAATACGAGCAGTACTTC.

The J gene is TRBJ1-2, the V gene TRBV25-1, with D maybe TRBD1 (6 bases). Germline CDR1 MGHDK, CDR2 SYGVNS. V was cut by 6 bases and J by 1 base, with 12 bases left in between. This CDR3 comprises 14 residues. The CDR3 loop reads CASSRDILNYGYTF. DNA for the CDR3: TGTGCCAGCAGCCGGGACATCCTTAACTATGGCTACACCTTC.

As DNA, the CDR3 is TGTGCCAGCAGCTTGGGGAAAGATACGCAGTATTTT. Protein product: CASSLGKDTQYF. This chain links TRBV7-6 with TRBJ2-3; D ambiguous. The V and J ends lost 3 bases and 5 bases respectively, with 6 bases between them. The CDR3 has 12 residues. CDR1 is SGHVS and CDR2 is FNYEAQ in the germline V gene.

The chain uses TRBV5-1 and TRBJ2-1; D possibly corresponds to TRBD2 (6 bases). Germline loops: CDR1 SGHRS, CDR2 YFSETQ. Trimming took off 0 bases at V and 0 bases at J, with 10 bases between the two ends. The CDR3 covers 16 residues. CDR3 amino acids: CASSLDAGYSYNEQFF. As DNA, the CDR3 is TGCGCCAGCAGCTTGGATGCGGGGTACTCCTACAATGAGCAGTTCTTC.

CDR3 in DNA: TGTGCCAGCAGCTTAGACCGGAGCTCCTACAATGAGCAGTTCTTC. This encodes CASSLDRSSYNEQFF. The V gene is TRBV7-7, the J gene TRBJ2-1; D gene unclear. This CDR3 spans 15 amino acids. V was clipped by 1 base and J by 0 bases, with 7 bases between them. Germline CDR1 and CDR2: SSHAT and FNYEAQ (reference sequence).

J is TRBJ1-4 and V is TRBV6-5; 11 bases agree with TRBD1. CDR1 and CDR2 from the germline V gene are MNHEY and SVGAGI. Unmatched junction bases numbered 0, after V lost 0 bases and J lost 6 bases. The CDR3 loop spans 15 amino acids. The CDR3: CASSYSDRGHEKLFF. The CDR3 DNA reads TGTGCCAGCAGTTACTCGGACAGGGGGCATGAAAAACTGTTTTTT.

The V call is TRBV4-3, the J call TRBJ1-2; D not certain. The V gene's germline CDR1 is LGHNA and CDR2 YSLEER. V gave up 0 bases and J gave up 6 bases, with 11 bases separating them. This CDR3 comprises 14 residues. The CDR3 DNA is TGCGCCAGCAGCCAAGATTTCGGACGGGATGGCTACACCTTC. Amino acids: CASSQDFGRDGYTF.

The J gene is TRBJ1-3, the V gene TRBV29-1; the D gene is possibly TRBD1 (5 bases). Germline V lookup: CDR1 SQVTM, CDR2 ANQGSEA. V was clipped by 2 bases and J by 4 bases, with 12 bases between them. The CDR3 spans 14 residues. Here the CDR3 reads CSVETGEQGNTIYF. CDR3 bases: TGCAGCGTTGAAACAGGAGAGCAGGGAAACACCATATATTTT.

The sample holds a few counts of this clone. The chain has TRBV18 and TRBJ2-5, with TRBD2 matching 8 bases. Germline assignment: CDR1 KGHSH and CDR2 LQKENI. Trimming at V came to 4 bases and at J to 2 bases, leaving 6 bases not matched to a gene. The CDR3 is made up of 15 amino acids. The CDR3 DNA reads TGTGCCAGCTCACTCGGAGCGGGAGTACAAGAGACCCAGTACTTC. Protein sequence: CASSLGAGVQETQYF.

The rearrangement joins TRBV29-1 to TRBJ1-2; TRBD1 matches 7 bases. The CDR3 covers 13 residues. The germline V gene encodes CDR1 SQVTM and CDR2 ANQGSEA. J lost 2 bases, V lost 7 bases, and 7 bases had no gene match. This CDR3 reads CSAMTGRNYGYTF. CDR3 sequence (DNA): TGCAGCGCAATGACAGGGAGAAACTATGGCTACACCTTC.

This clone has just a few counts. The chain couples TRBV5-1 to TRBJ2-7; the D gene is possibly TRBD2 (5 bases). Germline V gene lookup returns CDR1 SGHRS and CDR2 YFSETQ. V dropped 3 bases and J dropped 2 bases, with 12 bases sitting between them. This CDR3 has 14 amino acids. The chain's CDR3 is CASSWQEATYEQYF. CDR3 nucleotide sequence: TGCGCCAGCAGCTGGCAGGAGGCAACCTACGAGCAGTACTTC.